This entry concerns a single TCR beta chain. Its specificity is not known. The data stem from a study of blood T cells in healthy people across ages. Study results and caveats: Compared with aged donors, long-lived donors showed fewer expanded clones, suggesting selection.

It was with a sample-barcoded 5' primer and a J-beta primer mix that a second PCR of about 6 to 11 cycles was run. A template-switch adaptor that had 12 random nucleotides put a tag on each cDNA molecule. TCRdb passed the 5' RACE reads through MiXCR, listing each CDR3 protein once. The sample carries about 1 million distinct CDR3 sequences, about 25% recorded once. The CDR3 length is 14 residues. V was shortened by 3 bases and J by 8 bases, with 13 bases between the two germline ends. The sample also formed part of further work on T cells of mothers and their children. As that report states: Samples came from a few healthy Caucasian mothers and their six children. It was related mother-child pairs that showed slightly higher overlap than unrelated pairs, without reaching significance.

The genes are TRBV12-3 or TRBV12-4 and TRBJ2-2, with no clear D. Sequencing input: blood. This TCR was sampled from a girl aged 2-15 years in good health. For the CDR3, the DNA is TGTGCCAGCAGTTTTAAACCCACAAGGGGGGAGCTGTTTTTT. It yields the protein CASSFKPTRGELFF.